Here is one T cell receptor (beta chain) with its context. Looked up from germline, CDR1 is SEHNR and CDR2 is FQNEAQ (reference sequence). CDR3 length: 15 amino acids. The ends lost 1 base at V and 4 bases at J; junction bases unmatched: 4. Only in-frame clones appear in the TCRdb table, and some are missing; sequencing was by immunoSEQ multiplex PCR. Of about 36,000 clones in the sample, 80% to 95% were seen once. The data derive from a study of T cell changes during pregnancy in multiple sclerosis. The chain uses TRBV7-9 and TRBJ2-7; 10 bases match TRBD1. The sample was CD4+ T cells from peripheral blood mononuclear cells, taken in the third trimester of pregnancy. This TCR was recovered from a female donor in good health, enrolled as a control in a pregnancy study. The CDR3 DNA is TGTGCCAGCAGCTTAGAGGGACAGGGGTTTTACGAGCAGTACTTC. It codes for CASSLEGQGFYEQYF.